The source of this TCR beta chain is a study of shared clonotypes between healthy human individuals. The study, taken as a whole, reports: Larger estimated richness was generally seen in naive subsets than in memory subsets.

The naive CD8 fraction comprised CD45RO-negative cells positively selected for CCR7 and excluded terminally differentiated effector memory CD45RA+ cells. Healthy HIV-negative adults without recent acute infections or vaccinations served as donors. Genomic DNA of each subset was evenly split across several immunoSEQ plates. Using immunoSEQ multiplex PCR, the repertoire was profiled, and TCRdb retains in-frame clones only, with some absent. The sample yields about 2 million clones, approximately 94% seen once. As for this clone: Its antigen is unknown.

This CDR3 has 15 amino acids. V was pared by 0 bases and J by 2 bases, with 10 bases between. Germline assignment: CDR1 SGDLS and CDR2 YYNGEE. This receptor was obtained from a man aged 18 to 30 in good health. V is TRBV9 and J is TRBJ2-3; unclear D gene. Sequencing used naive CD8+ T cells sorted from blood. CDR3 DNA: TGTGCCAGCAGCGTAGTACGGAGACTCACAGATACGCAGTATTTT. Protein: CASSVVRRLTDTQYF. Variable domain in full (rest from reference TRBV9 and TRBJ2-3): DSGVTQTPKHLITATGQRVTLRCSPRSGDLSVYWYQQSLDQGLQFLIQYYNGEERAKGNILERFSAQQFPDLHSELNLSSLELGDSALYFCASSVVRRLTDTQYFGPGTRLTVL.